The next 21 T cell receptor beta chains were all read from a single sample in a study of blood T cell repertoires in COVID-19. The repertoire was sequenced with immunoSEQ multiplex PCR; TCRdb's copy has only in-frame clones and lacks some. The sample shows roughly 68,000 clones, 82% of them seen only once. Sequencing input: peripheral blood. All receptors derive from a man older than 75 with active COVID-19.

The chain combines TRBV5-4 with TRBJ2-2, with D possibly matching TRBD2 (5 bases). The CDR3 spans 15 residues. The germline V gene has CDR1 SGHNT and CDR2 YYREEE (reference sequence). V gave up 0 bases and J gave up 4 bases, with 10 bases separating them. In DNA, the CDR3 is TGTGCCAGCAGCTTGGAACTAGGTGCCACCGGGGAGCTGTTTTTT. This encodes CASSLELGATGELFF. The full variable domain, with the rest looked up from reference TRBV5-4 and TRBJ2-2, is ETGVTQSPTHLIKTRGQQVTLRCSSQSGHNTVSWYQQALGQGPQFIFQYYREEENGRGNFPPRFSGLQFPNYSSELNVNALELDDSALYLCASSLELGATGELFFGEGSRLTVL.

The gene calls are TRBV5-4 and TRBJ1-4, with a weak D call TRBD1 (5 bases). Per germline, CDR1 SGHNT and CDR2 YYREEE (reference sequence). Trimming removed 1 base from V and 5 bases from J, with 15 bases in between. This CDR3 region has 16 residues. In nucleotides, the CDR3 is TGTGCCAGCAGCTTGTCGGCGGGACCGTCAAATGAAAAACTGTTTTTT. Protein sequence: CASSLSAGPSNEKLFF.

The J gene is TRBJ1-4, the V gene TRBV5-6; D remains unclear. This CDR3 spans 12 amino acids. CDR1 and CDR2 (germline): SGHDT, YYEEEE. V was cut by 4 bases and J by 7 bases, with 8 bases left in between. CDR3 coding DNA: TGTGCCAGCAGCACTAGTAGTGAAAAACTGTTTTTT. As protein: CASSTSSEKLFF.

This sequence joins TRBV12-2 and TRBJ1-1; TRBD1, the D gene given by the table, was not confirmed from the DNA. TRBV12-2 counts as a pseudogene. This CDR3 contains 19 residues. CDR3 region: CASRLDQPGARGNLTEAFF. CDR3 DNA: TGTGCAAGTCGCTTAGATCAACCAGGGGCCAGGGGAAATCTTACTGAAGCTTTCTTT.

J is TRBJ2-5 and V is TRBV7-2; 8 bases agree with TRBD1. The V gene end was trimmed by 3 bases and the J gene end by 5 bases; junction bases not matched to a gene: 8. CDR3 length equals 15 residues. The germline CDR1 and CDR2 sequences are SGHTA and FQGNSA. The CDR3 sequence: CASSFPGQGRETQYF. The DNA of the CDR3 is TGTGCCAGCAGCTTTCCCGGACAGGGACGGGAGACCCAGTACTTC. Based on the CDR3 plus reference TRBV7-2 and TRBJ2-5, the full variable domain is GAGVSQSPSNKVTEKGKDVELRCDPISGHTALYWYRQSLGQGLEFLIYFQGNSAPDKSGLPSDRFSAERTGGSVSTLTIQRTQQEDSAVYLCASSFPGQGRETQYFGPGTRLLVL.

The gene calls are TRBV19 and TRBJ2-1, with TRBD1 as a possible D gene (6 bases). The germline V and J ends were trimmed by 6 bases and 8 bases, with 14 bases remaining between them. CDR1 LNHDA and CDR2 SQIVND come from the germline V gene (reference sequence). The CDR3 length is 13 residues. The CDR3, as DNA: TGTGCCAGTAGGGAACCAGGGGACCATGAGCAGTTCTTC. It encodes CASREPGDHEQFF.

The table lists this clone with a few counts. The chain carries TRBV3-1 (or the pseudogene TRBV3-2) and TRBJ1-5; 7 bases are a match to TRBD1. Germline loops: CDR1 LGHDT, CDR2 YNNKEL (reference sequence). This CDR3 region has 14 residues. V dropped 4 bases and J dropped 7; count of bases not matched to a gene: 7. CDR3 bases: TGTGCCAGCAGCCGGACAGGAAACCGCCAGCCCCAGCATTTT. Translating gives CASSRTGNRQPQHF.

The V gene is TRBV3-1 (or the pseudogene TRBV3-2), the J gene TRBJ1-1, with D unresolved. The CDR3 sequence is 15 residues long. CDR1 is LGHDT, CDR2 YNNKEL, per germline (reference sequence). Trimming shortened V by 2 bases and J by 2 bases, and 12 bases separated the two germline ends. CDR3 in DNA: TGTGCCAGCAGCCAAAAGTACGGAGGAAACACTGAAGCTTTCTTT. Translation: CASSQKYGGNTEAFF.

V usage is TRBV6-5 and J usage is TRBJ2-1; 8 nucleotides align to TRBD2. Germline loops: CDR1 MNHEY, CDR2 SVGAGI. With V trimmed by 0 bases and J by 16 bases, 8 bases remained unmatched. The CDR3 extends over 13 amino acids. The CDR3 reads CASSYSLAGSEFF. The CDR3 DNA follows: TGTGCCAGCAGTTACTCTTTAGCGGGGAGCGAATTCTTC.

The rearrangement links TRBV4-2 to TRBJ2-7, with a weak D call TRBD2 (8 bases). Germline values: CDR1 LGHNA, CDR2 YNFKEQ. There are 14 residues in the CDR3. V was cut by 0 bases and J by 6 bases, with 12 bases left in between. CDR3 amino acids: CASSQDGRGPEQYF. The CDR3 bases are TGTGCCAGCAGCCAAGACGGGAGGGGGCCCGAGCAGTACTTC.

The chain links TRBV5-1 to TRBJ2-7; a weak D match, TRBD2 (5 bases). V was shortened by 4 bases and J by 5 bases, with 10 bases between the two germline ends. Germline values: CDR1 SGHRS, CDR2 YFSETQ. The length of the CDR3 is 12 residues. CDR3 region: CASSQDSDEQYF. The DNA of the CDR3 is TGCGCCAGCAGCCAGGACTCTGACGAGCAGTACTTC. The full variable domain, in which reference TRBV5-1 and TRBJ2-7 provide the parts outside the CDR3, is KAGVTQTPRYLIKTRGQQVTLSCSPISGHRSVSWYQQTPGQGLQFLFEYFSETQRNKGNFPGRFSGRQFSNSRSEMNVSTLELGDSALYLCASSQDSDEQYFGPGTRLTVT.

The rearrangement uses TRBV4-2 and TRBJ1-1; D unresolved. This CDR3 comprises 16 residues. Germline lookup yields CDR1 LGHNA and CDR2 YNFKEQ. Trimming took 0 bases from V and 1 from J, leaving 12 bases between them. Here the CDR3 reads CASSQDAGMGNTEAFF. DNA for the CDR3: TGTGCCAGCAGCCAAGACGCGGGCATGGGGAACACTGAAGCTTTCTTT.

CDR3 loop: CASSVPMTEGVSVDTGELFF. CDR3 sequence (DNA): TGTGCCAGCAGCGTCCCGATGACCGAGGGGGTCAGTGTCGACACCGGGGAGCTGTTTTTT. The chain couples TRBV9 to TRBJ2-2; TRBD1 might be the D (6 bases). V dropped 2 bases and J dropped 3 bases, with 26 bases sitting between them. The CDR3 length is 20 residues. Germline V CDR1 and CDR2: SGDLS, YYNGEE.

This chain connects TRBV5-4 to TRBJ2-3; no firm D call. V was shortened by 4 bases and J by 0 bases, with 3 bases between the two germline ends. CDR3 size: 12 residues. The germline V gene encodes CDR1 SGHNT and CDR2 YYREEE (reference sequence). CDR3 sequence reads: CASSLSTDTQYF. The DNA of the CDR3 is TGTGCCAGCAGCCTTAGCACAGATACGCAGTATTTT.

This chain uses TRBV5-1 with TRBJ2-2; a weak D match, TRBD2 (6 bases). Trimming took 6 bases from V and 6 from J, leaving 15 bases between them. Germline CDR1 SGHRS, CDR2 YFSETQ. CDR3 length: 14 residues. The CDR3 here is CASNGGAPPGELFF. CDR3 in DNA: TGCGCCAGCAATGGCGGGGCCCCCCCCGGGGAGCTGTTTTTT.

The chain employs TRBV10-3 and TRBJ2-3; the D gene is possibly TRBD2 (6 bases). Germline lookup yields CDR1 ENHRY and CDR2 SYGVKD. V gave up 7 bases and J gave up 0 bases, with 11 bases separating them. This CDR3 region has 14 residues. The CDR3 DNA is TGTGCCATCACCTTTAGCGGTAGCACAGATACGCAGTATTTT. Amino acids: CAITFSGSTDTQYF.

The V gene is TRBV28, the J gene TRBJ2-7; a possible D gene is TRBD2 (6 bases). V shed 6 bases and J shed 1 base, with 10 bases lying between them. This CDR3 has 13 amino acids. The V gene's germline CDR1 is MDHEN and CDR2 SYDVKM. CDR3 DNA sequence: TGTGCCAGCAGAACGCGGGGTTCCTACGAGCAGTACTTC. Translated, it gives CASRTRGSYEQYF.

This rearrangement joins TRBV4-3 to TRBJ2-1, with 8 bases aligning to TRBD1. J lost 0 bases, V lost 4 bases, and 2 bases had no gene match. The CDR3 spans 15 residues. Germline V lookup: CDR1 LGHNA, CDR2 YSLEER. The CDR3, as DNA: TGCGCCAGCAGCCCGGGACAGGTCTCCTACAATGAGCAGTTCTTC. Translation gives CASSPGQVSYNEQFF.

V is TRBV21-1 and J is TRBJ1-5. TRBV21-1 is a documented pseudogene. The CDR3 is 16 residues long. DNA for the CDR3: TGTGCCAGCAGCAAAGTCTACGGAGATAGCAATCAGCCCCAGCATTTT. It specifies CASSKVYGDSNQPQHF.

The gene calls are TRBV19 and TRBJ1-2; TRBD1 aligns across 7 bases. The CDR3 is 17 amino acids. Trimming cost V 4 bases and J 2 bases; bases outside gene matches: 13. Germline V gene sequence: CDR1 LNHDA, CDR2 SQIVND (reference sequence). CDR3 coding DNA: TGTGCCAGTAGTACTCCTAACTCGGGACAGCAAAACTATGGCTACACCTTC. Protein: CASSTPNSGQQNYGYTF.

J is TRBJ2-5 and V is TRBV7-9; TRBD1 matches at 9 bases. Germline CDR1 reads SEHNR; CDR2 reads FQNEAQ (reference sequence). J was trimmed by 3 bases and V by 5 bases; bases with no gene match: 13. The CDR3 has 17 amino acids. In DNA, the CDR3 is TGTGCCAGCAGCGAAATCCGCGGGACAGGGAGGGAAGAGACCCAGTACTTC. Encoded protein: CASSEIRGTGREETQYF.